The 16 T cell receptor beta chains presented below share a single source sample, sequenced in a study of blood T cell repertoires in COVID-19. TCRdb's table, derived via immunoSEQ multiplex PCR, lists solely in-frame clones and lacks some. The repertoire has around 100,000 clones, approximately 83% of them found once; the top ten carry 0.65% to 0.9%. Material: peripheral blood. These receptor sequences come from a woman in her sixties or seventies with acute or convalescent COVID-19.

V is TRBV7-2 and J is TRBJ2-5; a weak D match, TRBD2 (6 bases). Trimming took off 5 bases at V and 5 bases at J, with 15 bases between the two ends. Germline V gives CDR1 SGHTA, CDR2 FQGNSA. This CDR3 comprises 14 residues. The CDR3 region has the DNA TGTGCCAGCAGCCCCCTGACTAGGGAGGAGACCCAGTACTTC. Translating gives CASSPLTREETQYF.

The chain combines TRBV5-6 with TRBJ2-7; 10 bases agree with TRBD1. Per germline, CDR1 SGHDT and CDR2 YYEEEE. Trimming took 0 bases from V and 6 from J; bases not matched to a gene: 6. CDR3 length: 15 residues. The CDR3 sequence: CASSLDAGTGAEQYF. As DNA, the CDR3 is TGTGCCAGCAGCTTGGACGCCGGGACAGGGGCCGAGCAGTACTTC.

The rearrangement joins TRBV7-9 to TRBJ1-5; TRBD1 agrees at 7 bases. Losses at the gene ends were 5 bases for V and 5 bases for J; bases not matched to a gene: 6. The germline gives CDR1 SEHNR, CDR2 FQNEAQ (reference sequence). The CDR3 has 14 residues. CDR3 in amino acids: CASSLTTGDQPQHF. The CDR3, as DNA: TGTGCCAGCAGCCTCACTACAGGGGATCAGCCCCAGCATTTT. Supplemented by reference TRBV7-9 and TRBJ1-5, the full variable domain reads DTGVSQNPRHKITKRGQNVTFRCDPISEHNRLYWYRQTLGQGPEFLTYFQNEAQLEKSRLLSDRFSAERPKGSFSTLEIQRTEQGDSAMYLCASSLTTGDQPQHFGDGTRLSIL.

The genes are TRBV5-1 and TRBJ1-2; D uncertain. From germline, CDR1 is SGHRS and CDR2 YFSETQ. V lost 4 bases to trimming and J lost 4 bases, with 11 bases between them. This CDR3 is built from 13 residues. The CDR3 here is CASSPEGGYGYTF. The DNA for the CDR3 is TGCGCCAGCAGCCCAGAGGGAGGCTATGGCTACACCTTC.

The chain couples TRBV5-8 to TRBJ2-6; D is unresolved. The ends were cut back, 0 bases at V and 4 bases at J, with 11 bases in the middle. Germline values: CDR1 SGHTS, CDR2 YDEGEE. The CDR3 is made up of 16 amino acids. CDR3 in amino acids: CASSLGALPGANVLTF. CDR3 in DNA: TGTGCCAGCAGCTTGGGGGCCCTTCCCGGGGCCAACGTCCTGACTTTC. Full variable domain (outside the CDR3, taken from reference TRBV5-8 and TRBJ2-6): EAGVTQSPTHLIKTRGQQATLRCSPISGHTSVYWYQQALGLGLQFLLWYDEGEERNRGNFPPRFSGRQFPNYSSELNVNALELEDSALYLCASSLGALPGANVLTFGAGSRLTVL.

The rearrangement uses TRBV3-1 (or the pseudogene TRBV3-2) and TRBJ2-1, with TRBD2 matching 12 bases. Germline V gene data show CDR1 as LGHDT and CDR2 as YNNKEL (reference sequence). Trimming removed 3 bases from V and 0 bases from J; junction bases left unmatched: 6. This CDR3 is 18 amino acids long. CDR3 region: CASSQPSGGVFSYNEQFF. The CDR3 coding sequence is TGTGCCAGCAGCCAGCCTAGCGGGGGGGTTTTCTCCTACAATGAGCAGTTCTTC.

This clone appeared a single time. The gene calls are TRBV7-9 and TRBJ2-2; TRBD1 is a possible D gene (7 bases). The CDR3 runs to 14 residues. Trimming took off 6 bases at V and 4 bases at J, with 12 bases between the two ends. CDR1 SEHNR and CDR2 FQNEAQ come from the germline V gene (reference sequence). CDR3 protein: CASRRQGGTGELFF. The CDR3 bases are TGTGCCAGCAGACGACAGGGAGGCACCGGGGAGCTGTTTTTT.

This clone was recorded once. The chain uses TRBV2 and TRBJ1-1; D gene unclear. The CDR3 runs 13 residues. Germline CDR1 and CDR2: SNHLY and FYNNEI. The V gene lost 8 bases and the J gene lost 0 bases, with 10 bases spanning the gap. This chain's CDR3 is CASEWQVNTEAFF. The CDR3 DNA follows: TGTGCCAGCGAGTGGCAGGTGAACACTGAAGCTTTCTTT. The whole variable domain, filled in from reference TRBV2 and TRBJ1-1, reads EPEVTQTPSHQVTQMGQEVILRCVPISNHLYFYWYRQILGQKVEFLVSFYNNEISEKSEIFDDQFSVERPDGSNFTLKIRSTKLEDSAMYFCASEWQVNTEAFFGQGTRLTVV.

The chain combines TRBV6-1 with TRBJ2-3; 7 bases are shared with TRBD1. V shed 3 bases, J shed 1 base, and the junction held 4 bases outside the gene matches. This CDR3 is 15 amino acids long. Per the germline V gene, CDR1 is MNHNS and CDR2 is SASEGT. The CDR3 here is CASSDRGRGTDTQYF. The CDR3 bases are TGTGCCAGCAGTGATAGGGGGCGAGGCACAGATACGCAGTATTTT.

V and J are TRBV2 and TRBJ2-3, with D maybe TRBD2 (5 bases). Trimming cost V 3 bases and J 6 bases, with 16 bases left between them. The CDR3 covers 15 residues. Germline-derived CDR1 and CDR2 are SNHLY and FYNNEI. CDR3 sequence (DNA): TGTGCCAGCAGTGAGGATGGAGCGGCTGGGGATACGCAGTATTTT. Its translation is CASSEDGAAGDTQYF. The whole variable domain, filled in from reference TRBV2 and TRBJ2-3, reads EPEVTQTPSHQVTQMGQEVILRCVPISNHLYFYWYRQILGQKVEFLVSFYNNEISEKSEIFDDQFSVERPDGSNFTLKIRSTKLEDSAMYFCASSEDGAAGDTQYFGPGTRLTVL.

This rearrangement joins TRBV5-1 to TRBJ2-1; TRBD1 aligns across 9 bases. The J segment lost 2 bases and the V segment lost 2 bases, leaving 2 bases of the junction unmatched. CDR3 length: 15 amino acids. Germline CDR1 and CDR2: SGHRS and YFSETQ. The CDR3 DNA sequence: TGCGCCAGCAGCTTACAGGGGGCCCCCTACAATGAGCAGTTCTTC. Encoded protein: CASSLQGAPYNEQFF.

The genes are TRBV5-1 and TRBJ2-3, with 7 bases fitting TRBD2. From germline, CDR1 is SGHRS and CDR2 YFSETQ. The V and J ends lost 1 base and 4 bases, in that order; junction bases with no gene match: 6. This CDR3 comprises 15 residues. The CDR3 DNA sequence: TGCGCCAGCAGCTTGAGGGAGGGCAGGGCAGATACGCAGTATTTT. It translates to CASSLREGRADTQYF. Looking up the rest from reference TRBV5-1 and TRBJ2-3 gives the full variable domain: KAGVTQTPRYLIKTRGQQVTLSCSPISGHRSVSWYQQTPGQGLQFLFEYFSETQRNKGNFPGRFSGRQFSNSRSEMNVSTLELGDSALYLCASSLREGRADTQYFGPGTRLTVL.

The rearrangement uses TRBV27 and TRBJ2-1; 8 bases are shared with TRBD2. Germline V CDR1 and CDR2: MNHEY, SMNVEV (reference sequence). Trimming cost V 2 bases and J 7 bases; bases outside gene matches: 16. CDR3 size: 18 residues. The CDR3 is CASSLQAPLGRAPNEQFF. The CDR3 coding sequence is TGTGCCAGCAGTTTACAGGCCCCCCTCGGGAGGGCCCCAAATGAGCAGTTCTTC.

This clone was detected once. This chain joins TRBV7-8 and TRBJ1-2; D might be TRBD1 (6 bases). The CDR3 is 14 residues long. Germline CDR1 is SGHVS and CDR2 is FQNEAQ. V dropped 0 bases and J dropped 1 base, with 6 bases sitting between them. The CDR3 loop is CASSLAQGNYGYTF. CDR3 coding DNA: TGTGCCAGCAGCTTAGCACAGGGTAACTATGGCTACACCTTC.

The rearrangement links TRBV19 to TRBJ2-7; 10 bases are a match to TRBD1. The trim removed 3 bases at V and 2 bases at J, leaving 4 bases unmatched. This CDR3 is 15 amino acids long. The V gene's germline CDR1 is LNHDA and CDR2 SQIVND (reference sequence). CDR3 bases: TGTGCCAGTAGTATTAGAGGACAGGGGGCCTACGAGCAGTACTTC. Encoded protein: CASSIRGQGAYEQYF.

The chain combines TRBV5-1 with TRBJ2-3; D might be TRBD2 (5 bases). Germline V gene sequence: CDR1 SGHRS, CDR2 YFSETQ. Trimming left V 4 bases short and J 4 bases short, with 19 bases between. The CDR3 runs to 16 residues. CDR3 loop: CASSLAGQVSADTQYF. The CDR3 coding sequence is TGCGCCAGCAGCCTCGCCGGGCAGGTTAGCGCAGATACGCAGTATTTT.